These 19 T cell receptor beta chains originate from one sample sequenced in a study of PD-1 blockade in mismatch repair-deficient tumors. The data were produced by immunoSEQ multiplex PCR, yet TCRdb's version contains in-frame clones alone and is incomplete. The table shows 7,000 to 9,500 clones, with about 90% occurring only once. This sample's time point: roughly 11-day in vitro stimulation with candidate mutation-associated neoantigen peptide 1. Their cognate antigens are unknown. This sample comprised cells cultured in vitro, obtained from a patient treated with pembrolizumab. The receptors come from an adult with mismatch repair-deficient cancer.

The table lists this clone with a count of one. The chain is built from TRBV7-3 and TRBJ1-2; 8 bases are shared with TRBD1. The V and J ends lost 5 bases and 5 bases, in that order; junction bases with no gene match: 19. The CDR3 runs 18 residues. CDR1 and CDR2 (germline): SGHTA, FQGTGA. Here the CDR3 reads CASSRNPGGSDSIYGYTF. CDR3 nucleotide sequence: TGTGCCAGCAGCAGAAATCCAGGGGGCTCGGATTCTATTTATGGCTACACCTTC.

This rearrangement joins TRBV14 to TRBJ2-1, with 7 bases matching TRBD2. Germline CDR1 and CDR2: SGHDN and FVKESK. This CDR3 is 15 amino acids long. The V gene end was trimmed by 4 bases and the J gene end by 9 bases; junction bases not matched to a gene: 12. The CDR3: CASSLVVGGGGEQFF. CDR3 coding DNA: TGTGCCAGCAGCCTGGTTGTGGGAGGCGGGGGTGAGCAGTTCTTC.

The chain combines TRBV7-9 with TRBJ1-2; D remains ambiguous. CDR1 SEHNR and CDR2 FQNEAQ come from the germline V gene (reference sequence). The V end was cut by 2 bases, the J end by 7 bases, with 14 bases between. This CDR3 comprises 14 residues. The DNA of the CDR3 is TGTGCCAGCAGCTTAATCGTTCAGGCTGGTGGCTACACCTTC. Its protein product is CASSLIVQAGGYTF.

This chain uses TRBV5-1 with TRBJ2-7; TRBD1 matches at 7 bases. This CDR3 region has 14 residues. The V gene end was trimmed by 7 bases and the J gene end by 0 bases; junction bases not matched to a gene: 7. The germline V gene has CDR1 SGHRS and CDR2 YFSETQ. CDR3 nucleotide sequence: TGCGCCAGCGGTGTGGGACAGATCTCCTACGAGCAGTACTTC. Translation gives CASGVGQISYEQYF.

The chain is built from TRBV7-3 and TRBJ2-2, with unresolved D. Germline V lookup: CDR1 SGHTA, CDR2 FQGTGA. The CDR3 extends over 16 amino acids. Trimming shortened V by 3 bases and J by 4 bases, and 15 bases separated the two germline ends. The chain's CDR3 is CASSFMPVRSTGELFF. The CDR3 nucleotides are TGTGCCAGCAGCTTCATGCCGGTACGAAGCACCGGGGAGCTGTTTTTT.

The chain recombines TRBV7-2 with TRBJ2-2; maybe TRBD2 (5 bases). The V gene's germline CDR1 is SGHTA and CDR2 FQGNSA. There are 14 residues in the CDR3. V lost 6 bases to trimming and J lost 2 bases, with 10 bases between them. CDR3 loop: CASRSGVNTGELFF. The CDR3 bases are TGTGCCAGCAGATCCGGGGTTAACACCGGGGAGCTGTTTTTT.

The chain is built from TRBV4-2 and TRBJ2-4; D is possibly TRBD1 (5 bases). Germline CDR1 LGHNA, CDR2 YNFKEQ. The CDR3 runs to 13 residues. V lost 1 base and J 6 bases, leaving 7 bases between the germline ends. This chain's CDR3 is CASSQGQINIQYF. The CDR3 coding sequence is TGTGCCAGCAGCCAAGGACAGATAAACATTCAGTACTTC.

This chain connects TRBV30 to TRBJ1-5; D call uncertain. V gave up 4 bases and J gave up 5 bases, with 12 bases separating them. The CDR3 extends over 13 amino acids. Germline CDR1 and CDR2: GTSNPN and SVGIG (reference sequence). The CDR3 loop reads CAWTMYNDQPQHF. The CDR3 region has the DNA TGTGCCTGGACAATGTACAACGATCAGCCCCAGCATTTT.

The chain joins TRBV11-2 to TRBJ2-3, with TRBD2 matching over 7 bases. From germline, CDR1 is SGHAT and CDR2 FQNNGV. V lost 1 base, J lost 5 bases, and 3 bases stayed unmatched. This CDR3 has 14 residues. CDR3 bases: TGTGCCAGCAGCTTAGTGGGCGGGGGAGATACGCAGTATTTT. Amino acids: CASSLVGGGDTQYF.

V usage is TRBV27 and J usage is TRBJ2-1, with 15 nucleotides matching TRBD2. CDR1 is MNHEY and CDR2 is SMNVEV in the germline V gene (reference sequence). With 2 bases clipped from V and 7 bases from J, the junction kept 9 bases outside the gene matches. The CDR3 runs 18 residues. CDR3 DNA: TGTGCCAGCAGTTTACCCAGGACTAGCGGGAGGGTAGGGAATGAGCAGTTCTTC. Protein product: CASSLPRTSGRVGNEQFF.

The gene calls are TRBV5-5 and TRBJ2-3, with D unresolved. From germline, CDR1 is SGHKS and CDR2 YYEKEE (reference sequence). The CDR3 totals 16 residues. V gave up 0 bases and J gave up 2 bases, with 13 bases separating them. This CDR3 reads CASSLVNMGFTDTQYF. CDR3 coding DNA: TGTGCCAGCAGCTTGGTAAACATGGGATTCACAGATACGCAGTATTTT. The whole variable domain, filled in from reference TRBV5-5 and TRBJ2-3, reads DAGVTQSPTHLIKTRGQQVTLRCSPISGHKSVSWYQQVLGQGPQFIFQYYEKEERGRGNFPDRFSARQFPNYSSELNVNALLLGDSALYLCASSLVNMGFTDTQYFGPGTRLTVL.

The chain employs TRBV5-6 and TRBJ2-3, with no clear D. The CDR3 has 12 residues. Per the germline V gene, CDR1 is SGHDT and CDR2 is YYEEEE. V shed 4 bases and J shed 1 base, with 4 bases lying between them. The CDR3, as DNA: TGTGCCAGCAGCCCCCGCACAGATACGCAGTATTTT. Amino acids: CASSPRTDTQYF.

This clone has just one count. The CDR3 sequence is CASIPGGAYNEQFF. The CDR3 DNA sequence: TGTGCCAGCATACCAGGGGGGGCCTACAATGAGCAGTTCTTC. This chain links TRBV28 with TRBJ2-1; D possibly uses TRBD1 or TRBD2 (7 bases each). V gave up 7 bases and J gave up 2 bases, with 12 bases separating them. Germline V gene sequence: CDR1 MDHEN, CDR2 SYDVKM. The CDR3 contains 14 residues.

This chain joins TRBV5-1 and TRBJ2-7; 7 bases map to TRBD2. This CDR3 has 15 residues. Trimming at V came to 4 bases and at J to 2 bases, leaving 9 bases not matched to a gene. Germline CDR1 reads SGHRS; CDR2 reads YFSETQ. The CDR3 loop is CASSPHGGTPYEQYF. CDR3 in DNA: TGCGCCAGCAGCCCACACGGGGGGACGCCCTACGAGCAGTACTTC. Complete variable domain (other parts from reference TRBV5-1 and TRBJ2-7): KAGVTQTPRYLIKTRGQQVTLSCSPISGHRSVSWYQQTPGQGLQFLFEYFSETQRNKGNFPGRFSGRQFSNSRSEMNVSTLELGDSALYLCASSPHGGTPYEQYFGPGTRLTVT.

J is TRBJ2-3 and V is TRBV10-1; 8 nucleotides agree with TRBD2. Germline values: CDR1 WNHNN, CDR2 SYGVQD (reference sequence). The CDR3 runs to 20 residues. With V trimmed by 3 bases and J by 4 bases, 21 bases remained unmatched. The DNA for the CDR3 is TGCGCCAGCAGTGACTCAGCTGGGATTCCGGGACTAGGGGTTCCAGATACGCAGTATTTT. It yields the protein CASSDSAGIPGLGVPDTQYF.

This chain joins TRBV7-2 and TRBJ1-5; 10 positions match TRBD1. This CDR3 is 12 amino acids long. V was pared by 10 bases and J by 9 bases, with 6 bases of the junction left unmatched. Germline V gene lookup returns CDR1 SGHTA and CDR2 FQGNSA. The CDR3 sequence is CATGTGDGPQHF. As DNA, the CDR3 is TGTGCCACAGGGACAGGGGACGGGCCCCAGCATTTT.

This clone has only one observation. V usage is TRBV14 and J usage is TRBJ2-1, with no clear D. The germline V gene encodes CDR1 SGHDN and CDR2 FVKESK. CDR3 length equals 11 residues. The V end lost 3 bases, the J end lost 4 bases, and 1 base lay between the germline ends. The CDR3 loop is CASSQYNEQFF. CDR3 sequence (DNA): TGTGCCAGCAGCCAGTACAATGAGCAGTTCTTC.

This clone was observed a single time. J is TRBJ2-7 and V is TRBV5-4; tentatively, D is TRBD1 (6 bases). The CDR3 contains 15 residues. V lost 4 bases, J lost 0 bases, and 14 bases lay in between. Germline V lookup: CDR1 SGHNT, CDR2 YYREEE (reference sequence). In DNA, the CDR3 is TGTGCCAGCAGCACCAAGACAGGTAGCTCCTACGAGCAGTACTTC. This translates into CASSTKTGSSYEQYF.

The chain joins TRBV27 to TRBJ2-7; 7 bases align to TRBD2. The ends lost 7 bases at V and 0 bases at J; junction bases unmatched: 9. Germline CDR1 is MNHEY and CDR2 is SMNVEV (reference sequence). This CDR3 is 15 amino acids long. The CDR3 DNA follows: TGTGCCAGCACCCAGAGGTCTAGCGGCTCCTACGAGCAGTACTTC. Residues: CASTQRSSGSYEQYF.